The clone carrying this T cell receptor (beta chain) was counted ten times or more. Germline CDR1 LGHDT, CDR2 YNNKEL (reference sequence). CDR3 length equals 14 residues. V gave up 4 bases and J gave up 4 bases, with 11 bases separating them. This entry is derived from a study of T cells in Graves' hyperthyroidism and ophthalmopathy. TCR beta CDR3 region amplification was performed from RNA transcripts. The study used the HTBI primer set for a first-round RT-PCR of the TCR CDR3. Via MiXCR, TCRdb re-called the multiplex PCR reads, giving one row per CDR3 protein. Here the sample spans more than 650,000 distinct CDR3 sequences, 14% being singletons. Diagnosis rested on symptoms, serum thyroxine and TRAb, thyroid ultrasound, and orbital computed tomography.

The material sequenced was blood. The rearrangement joins TRBV3-1 to TRBJ2-1; tentatively, D is TRBD1 (6 bases). The source of this sequence is a woman aged 18-35 years with Graves' hyperthyroidism. The CDR3 nucleotides are TGTGCCAGCAGCCTAGTCGGACAGTACAATGAGCAGTTCTTC. Its translation: CASSLVGQYNEQFF.